This TCR beta chain is from a study of Ad26.COV2.S vaccination and SARS-CoV-2 variants. This sample's treatment: 19 received Ad26.COV2.S at low or high dose, single or two shots; 5 received placebo; per-sample allocation not given. Specimen acquisition occurred on day 63 following the initial vaccine or placebo injection. Immunization relied on an Ad26 vector, which expressed Wuhan-strain SARS-CoV-2 spike. This clone was seen a handful of times. The target antigen is unknown. Findings and limits, study-wide: Individuals receiving vaccine had higher spike-specific TCR breadth than placebo recipients did. Breadth measured for non-spike TCRs was similar across vaccine and placebo recipients.

Generated by immunoSEQ multiplex PCR, the TCRdb table keeps only in-frame clones and is missing some. In the table there are approximately 500,000 clones, 87% of which are singletons. V dropped 5 bases and J dropped 10 bases, with 6 bases sitting between them. Germline CDR1 SEHNR, CDR2 FQNEAQ (reference sequence). This CDR3 comprises 11 residues. This sequence was found in a person between 18 and 65 years old who received the Ad26.COV2.S COVID-19 vaccine or a placebo. This chain links TRBV7-9 with TRBJ1-6; D is unclear. Sequencing used peripheral blood, obtained in a trial of Ad26.COV2.S vaccine versus placebo. For the CDR3, the DNA is TGTGCCAGCAGCGACTCATCACCCCTCCACTTT. Translation gives CASSDSSPLHF. The full variable domain, completed using reference TRBV7-9 and TRBJ1-6, is DTGVSQNPRHKITKRGQNVTFRCDPISEHNRLYWYRQTLGQGPEFLTYFQNEAQLEKSRLLSDRFSAERPKGSFSTLEIQRTEQGDSAMYLCASSDSSPLHFGNGTRLTVT.